A single sample gave rise to the 25 T cell receptor beta chains below, sequenced in a study of T cells in Graves' hyperthyroidism and ophthalmopathy. Using RNA transcripts as the source, TCR beta CDR3 regions were amplified. The study used the HTBI primer set for a first-round RT-PCR of the TCR CDR3. TCRdb called the multiplex PCR reads again in MiXCR, with one record for every CDR3 protein. The repertoire includes fewer than 550,000 distinct CDR3 sequences, around a sixth of them detected once, and around 14% sits in the top ten. Sequenced material: blood. The receptors derive from a woman under 30 with Graves' hyperthyroidism.

This clonotype was counted only a few times. This chain links TRBV4-1 with TRBJ1-1; TRBD1 matches at 7 bases. CDR1 is MGHRA and CDR2 is YSYEKL in the germline V gene. With V trimmed by 3 bases and J by 0 bases, 10 bases remained unmatched. The CDR3 loop spans 17 amino acids. The CDR3: CASSQTPDRVLNTEAFF. The CDR3 DNA reads as TGCGCCAGCAGCCAGACCCCTGACAGGGTGTTGAACACTGAAGCTTTCTTT.

This clonotype was recorded at least ten times. The V gene is TRBV5-1, the J gene TRBJ2-3; 10 nucleotides agree with TRBD2. The CDR3 is made up of 15 amino acids. The germline V gene has CDR1 SGHRS and CDR2 YFSETQ. V lost 0 bases to trimming and J lost 6 bases; unmatched junction nucleotides: 4. CDR3 sequence: CASSLVLAGDDTQYF. The CDR3, as DNA: TGCGCCAGCAGCTTGGTCCTAGCGGGGGATGATACGCAGTATTTT.

The table lists this clonotype with a few counts. V is TRBV27 and J is TRBJ2-2; 10 positions match TRBD2. This CDR3 has 16 residues. The trim removed 2 bases at V and 5 bases at J, leaving 5 bases unmatched. The germline CDR1 and CDR2 sequences are MNHEY and SMNVEV (reference sequence). The DNA for the CDR3 is TGTGCCAGCAGTTTAAGGGCTAGCGGGGGAACCGGGGAGCTGTTTTTT. As protein: CASSLRASGGTGELFF.

This clonotype occurred many times. The J gene is TRBJ1-4, the V gene TRBV12-3 or TRBV12-4; D might be TRBD1 (6 bases). CDR3 length: 15 amino acids. The germline V and J ends were trimmed by 8 bases and 4 bases, with 17 bases remaining between them. The CDR3 here is CASGSAGADNEKLFF. The CDR3 bases are TGTGCCAGCGGATCGGCGGGGGCTGATAATGAAAAACTGTTTTTT.

This clonotype was detected a few times. The rearrangement links TRBV25-1 to TRBJ1-1, with D possibly being TRBD1 (6 bases). The ends were cut back, 0 bases at V and 5 bases at J, with 13 bases in the middle. The CDR3 contains 15 residues. The germline gives CDR1 MGHDK, CDR2 SYGVNS. As DNA, the CDR3 is TGTGCCAGCAGTGAATATATCGGACAGAAGACTGAAGCTTTCTTT. Translated: CASSEYIGQKTEAFF.

The V call is TRBV9, the J call TRBJ1-1; TRBD1 agrees at 7 bases. V lost 0 bases and J lost 5; bases outside the gene matches: 4. This CDR3 spans 14 amino acids. Germline V lookup: CDR1 SGDLS, CDR2 YYNGEE. This CDR3 is CASSVDKGATEAFF. The DNA of the CDR3 is TGTGCCAGCAGCGTAGATAAGGGGGCGACTGAAGCTTTCTTT.

Many counts were recorded for this clonotype. The chain links TRBV12-3 or TRBV12-4 to TRBJ2-1, with a weak D call TRBD1 (5 bases). V was cut by 1 base and J by 8 bases, with 6 bases left in between. CDR3 length equals 12 residues. The CDR3 reads CASSLGGYEQFF. CDR3 DNA sequence: TGTGCCAGCAGTTTAGGGGGCTATGAGCAGTTCTTC.

There are many counts of this clonotype. The V gene is TRBV28, the J gene TRBJ2-7, with D possibly being TRBD1 (5 bases). V was shortened by 3 bases and J by 2 bases, with 14 bases between the two germline ends. Per germline, CDR1 MDHEN and CDR2 SYDVKM. CDR3 length equals 15 residues. The CDR3, as DNA: TGTGCCAGCAGTTTCTGGGGCGCGGTAACCTACGAGCAGTACTTC. As protein: CASSFWGAVTYEQYF.

This clonotype showed up many times. The chain links TRBV10-3 to TRBJ1-2, with 11 bases aligning to TRBD1. With V trimmed by 3 bases and J by 7 bases, 7 bases remained unmatched. Germline V gene lookup returns CDR1 ENHRY and CDR2 SYGVKD. This CDR3 region has 15 residues. The CDR3 DNA reads as TGTGCCATCAGTGAAACTACCGGGACAGGGGGTGGCTACACCTTC. It specifies CAISETTGTGGGYTF.

In this sample, this clonotype turned up many times. The chain has TRBV11-2 and TRBJ2-1; the match to TRBD2 covers 11 bases. Germline lookup yields CDR1 SGHAT and CDR2 FQNNGV. The CDR3 runs to 16 residues. The V and J ends lost 5 bases and 0 bases, in that order; junction bases with no gene match: 3. This CDR3 is CASSPGLAVSYNEQFF. The CDR3 DNA is TGTGCCAGCAGCCCGGGACTAGCGGTCTCCTACAATGAGCAGTTCTTC.

This clonotype was counted at least ten times. The V gene is TRBV6-1, the J gene TRBJ2-5; 12 bases fit TRBD1. V lost 5 bases to trimming and J lost 5 bases; unmatched junction nucleotides: 15. This CDR3 is 18 amino acids long. From germline, CDR1 is MNHNS and CDR2 SASEGT. Written as DNA, the CDR3 is TGTGCCAGCAGTTCCTTATTCGGGGACAGGGGGCTTCGGGAGACCCAGTACTTC. Translated: CASSSLFGDRGLRETQYF.

This clonotype was detected many times. This rearrangement joins TRBV5-1 to TRBJ2-3; D unclear. The germline CDR1 and CDR2 sequences are SGHRS and YFSETQ. The CDR3 totals 13 residues. Trimming cost V 0 bases and J 3 bases, with 5 bases left between them. The CDR3 is CASSLAMTDTQYF. The DNA of the CDR3 is TGCGCCAGCAGCTTGGCTATGACAGATACGCAGTATTTT.

This clonotype was seen many times. The chain carries TRBV7-9 and TRBJ1-3; TRBD1 matches at 8 bases. J gave up 2 bases and V 5 bases, and 8 bases lay outside the gene matches. The CDR3 has 16 residues. Germline CDR1 SEHNR, CDR2 FQNEAQ (reference sequence). CDR3 nucleotide sequence: TGTGCCAGCAGCCGTCTCGACAGGGGCACTGGAAACACCATATATTTT. Protein product: CASSRLDRGTGNTIYF.

This clonotype was detected only a few times. In nucleotides, the CDR3 is TGTGCCAGCAGCTTGAGACAGGGTGATATTAGCTCCTATAATTCACCCCTCCACTTT. The encoded protein is CASSLRQGDISSYNSPLHF. The rearrangement links TRBV7-8 to TRBJ1-6, with 7 bases fitting TRBD1. J lost 0 bases, V lost 3 bases, and 11 bases had no gene match. Germline V gene sequence: CDR1 SGHVS, CDR2 FQNEAQ. The CDR3 is made up of 19 amino acids.

The chain is built from TRBV7-9 and TRBJ2-7; the D gene is possibly TRBD2 (6 bases). CDR3 length: 14 amino acids. CDR1 SEHNR and CDR2 FQNEAQ come from the germline V gene (reference sequence). V lost 2 bases, J lost 6 bases, and 14 bases lay in between. CDR3: CASSLSGSGSEQYF. CDR3 sequence (DNA): TGTGCCAGCAGCTTATCCGGGAGCGGCTCCGAGCAGTACTTC.

The V gene is TRBV2, the J gene TRBJ1-2; D perhaps matches TRBD1 (6 bases). Germline-derived CDR1 and CDR2 are SNHLY and FYNNEI. V lost 4 bases, J lost 8 bases, and 14 bases lay in between. This CDR3 is 13 amino acids long. CDR3 amino acids: CASSAAGDGGYTF. The CDR3 region has the DNA TGTGCCAGCAGTGCCGCAGGGGACGGGGGCTACACCTTC.

This clonotype showed up just a few times. The chain recombines TRBV20-1 with TRBJ1-1; the D is unclear. With 3 bases removed from V and 9 bases from J, the gap between germline ends came to 5 bases. Germline V lookup: CDR1 DFQATT, CDR2 SNEGSKA (reference sequence). This CDR3 contains 9 residues. The CDR3 DNA reads as TGCAGTGCTAGTTCGAAAGCTTTCTTT. This codes for CSASSKAFF.

On this clonotype itself: This may stem from a read error, because a much larger clone lies one nucleotide away. The genes are TRBV6-1 and TRBJ1-2; D is undetermined. CDR1 is MNHNS, CDR2 SASEGT, per germline. The CDR3 runs 13 residues. Written as DNA, the CDR3 is TGTGCCACCGTGGCGGGGTCTAACTGTGGCTACACCTTC. It is translated as CATVAGSNCGYTF.

In its sample, this clonotype was seen many times. The chain has TRBV12-5 and TRBJ1-1, with 8 bases lining up with TRBD1. CDR3 length: 15 amino acids. Germline V gene lookup returns CDR1 LGHNT and CDR2 FRNRAP. The J segment lost 7 bases and the V segment lost 4 bases, leaving 11 bases of the junction unmatched. The CDR3 here is CASGSGTGLRVEAFF. The CDR3 nucleotides are TGTGCTAGTGGTTCGGGGACAGGCCTGAGAGTTGAAGCTTTCTTT.

The chain uses TRBV6-1 and TRBJ1-5, with a tentative D call TRBD1 (6 bases). Per the germline V gene, CDR1 is MNHNS and CDR2 is SASEGT. V dropped 0 bases and J dropped 5 bases, with 11 bases sitting between them. This CDR3 contains 15 residues. The CDR3 spells CASSEAAGVHQPQHF. The CDR3 DNA follows: TGTGCCAGCAGTGAAGCGGCAGGGGTCCATCAGCCCCAGCATTTT.

The chain is built from TRBV4-2 and TRBJ2-3; 10 bases are shared with TRBD2. The CDR3 is 17 residues long. With 4 bases clipped from V and 6 bases from J, the junction kept 13 bases outside the gene matches. CDR1 is LGHNA, CDR2 YNFKEQ, per germline. CDR3 DNA sequence: TGTGCCAGCAGCCTAGGAAGCTTTCTAGCGGGAGCCGATACGCAGTATTTT. Its protein is CASSLGSFLAGADTQYF.

V and J are TRBV19 and TRBJ2-7; 13 bases align to TRBD2. This CDR3 contains 20 residues. The junction had 15 bases not matched to a gene; V was cut back by 2 bases and J by 2 bases. From germline, CDR1 is LNHDA and CDR2 SQIVND (reference sequence). CDR3 protein: CASSISTGTSGNTLAYEQYF. The CDR3 DNA is TGTGCCAGTAGTATATCCACCGGGACTAGCGGGAATACTCTAGCCTACGAGCAGTACTTC.

This clonotype was observed at least ten times. This chain connects TRBV7-2 to TRBJ1-5, with a weak D call TRBD1 (5 bases). The CDR3 is 13 amino acids. V shed 5 bases and J shed 6 bases, with 11 bases lying between them. Germline V lookup: CDR1 SGHTA, CDR2 FQGNSA. DNA of the CDR3: TGTGCCAGCAGCCAGGGACTCCCTCAGCCCCAGCATTTT. Protein sequence: CASSQGLPQPQHF.

V and J are TRBV13 and TRBJ2-7, with TRBD2 matching over 8 bases. V dropped 1 base and J dropped 0; count of bases not matched to a gene: 2. The CDR3 contains 15 residues. The germline gives CDR1 PRHDT, CDR2 FYEKMQ (reference sequence). The CDR3 is CASSLAGGHSYEQYF. The CDR3 nucleotides are TGTGCCAGCAGCTTAGCGGGAGGGCACTCCTACGAGCAGTACTTC.

This clonotype was counted a few times. This rearrangement joins TRBV10-3 to TRBJ2-7, with a tentative D call TRBD1 (5 bases). The CDR3 has 13 amino acids. V gave up 6 bases and J gave up 5 bases, with 14 bases separating them. The germline gives CDR1 ENHRY, CDR2 SYGVKD. The DNA of the CDR3 is TGTGCCATCAGGACAGAAAACCTAGACGAGCAGTACTTC. Protein sequence: CAIRTENLDEQYF.